A selection of T cell receptor beta chains follows, all from one sample in a study of CD4 and CD8 cells across lung adenocarcinoma regions. TCRdb re-derived calls from the PCR reads in MiXCR, one entry per CDR3 protein. The table lists around 25,000 distinct CDR3 sequences, less than 60% of them singletons. Sequencing was carried out using CD8+ T cells from the center of a lung tumor. Receptors were obtained from a male donor with lung adenocarcinoma. The CD4 and CD8 labels of this study may be unreliable. Each CDR3 is given with its conserved first and last residue. The D gene is left open where the match is weak. For some rows the clone size is stated as once, few or many, or as a class when expanded; others skip it.

TGTGCCAGCAGTGAAACGGTCAACACCGGTACGCAGTATTTT	CASSETVNTGTQYF	.	TRBJ2-3	TRBV6-1	.
TGTGCCAGCAGTTATACCAGACCGACGGGGATGGGGGCCAAAGACATGCAGTACTTC	CASSYTRPTGMGAKDMQYF	.	TRBJ2-4	TRBV6-5	.
TGTGCCAGTAGTAAGGCGGGAGCCTCCTACAATGAGCAGTTCTTC	CASSKAGASYNEQFF	few	TRBJ2-1	TRBV19	TRBD2
TGTGCCAGCAGTCCTACCATTTCGACAGGGATTGGAGCAGATACGCAGTATTTT	CASSPTISTGIGADTQYF	.	TRBJ2-3	TRBV7-6	TRBD1
TGTGCCAGCAGCTTAGTGTTCCCCGGGGAGCTGTTTTTT	CASSLVFPGELFF	few	TRBJ2-2	TRBV7-2	.
TGTGCCTCCAGGGCGTGGTTCGGGACTAGGGACACAGAGACGCAGTATTTT	CASRAWFGTRDTETQYF	once	TRBJ2-3	TRBV10-3	TRBD2
TGCGCCAGCAGCCAAGATAAGGGGGGGAGCGGGGCCCCTCGCACAGAGACGCAGTATTTC	CASSQDKGGSGAPRTETQYF	.	TRBJ2-3	TRBV4-1	.
TGTGCCAGCAGGTGGTGGGGGTGGCGGAAGGGAGATACGCAGTATTTC	CASRWWGWRKGDTQYF	.	TRBJ2-3	TRBV6-1	.
TGTGCCAGCAGTTACGGTTCACTAGTATCGGGAGATGCGCAGTTCTTC	CASSYGSLVSGDAQFF	once	TRBJ2-1	TRBV6-5	.
TGTGCCAGCAATGAAGGGGGCCAAGAGACCCAGTACTTC	CASNEGGQETQYF	medium-sized	TRBJ2-5	TRBV6-1	.
TGTGCCAGCAGTTTATCACGGGGCACTGAAGCTTTCTTT	CASSLSRGTEAFF	.	TRBJ1-1	TRBV27	.
TGTGCCAGTCAAGGGGGCGGGGAGCTGTTTTTT	CASQGGGELFF	few	TRBJ2-2	TRBV12-3/TRBV12-4	.
TGCGCCAGCAGCCGAGCGGGGGGGCGCCAAGAGGCGCAGTACTTC	CASSRAGGRQEAQYF	.	TRBJ2-5	TRBV4-1	TRBD2
TGTGCCAGCAAGTTGGACCACTCCTACAATGAGCAGTTCTTC	CASKLDHSYNEQFF	.	TRBJ2-1	TRBV6-5	.
TGTGCCAGCAGTTTGGAACTAGCGACGTGGGATGCGCAGTTTTTT	CASSLELATWDAQFF	.	TRBJ2-3	TRBV27	TRBD2
TGTGCCAGCAGTGGGTCAGGTGACCAAGATACGCAGTATTTT	CASSGSGDQDTQYF	.	TRBJ2-3	TRBV6-1	.
TGTGCCAGCAGCCGGGACGGGGAAGACACTCAGTACTTT	CASSRDGEDTQYF	.	TRBJ2-4	TRBV11-3	.
TGCGCCAGCAGTTCCGGGACCAGCATTGGGCAGTTCTTC	CASSSGTSIGQFF	.	TRBJ2-1	TRBV10-2	.
TGTGCCAGCAGTGAAGCTGCTAGGGCGGAGACCCAGTACTTC	CASSEAARAETQYF	many	TRBJ2-5	TRBV6-1	.
TGTGCCAGCAGTTACCGGACTAGCGGGCATAAGGATGAGCAGTTCTTC	CASSYRTSGHKDEQFF	many	TRBJ2-1	TRBV6-5	TRBD2
TGTGCCATGGGGGGGGGGGGGCTCGACCCAGAGACCCAGTACTTC	CAMGGGGLDPETQYF	.	TRBJ2-5	TRBV10-3	.
TGTGCCAGCAGTTACTCGTTAGCTGGGGCCAACGTCCTGACTTTC	CASSYSLAGANVLTF	many	TRBJ2-6	TRBV6-6	.
TGTGCCGGCAGGGGGCTGGGAGCCAAAAACACTCAGTATTTC	CAGRGLGAKNTQYF	.	TRBJ2-4	TRBV25-1	TRBD1
TGTGCCAGCAGTCTGGCGTTCACAGATACGCAGTATTTT	CASSLAFTDTQYF	few	TRBJ2-3	TRBV12-3/TRBV12-4	.
TGTGCCAGCGTGCTTACCAGGGGCCCGGTAGACACCATATATTTT	CASVLTRGPVDTIYF	.	TRBJ1-3	TRBV6-1	.
TGTGCCACCGCGGGGGTGCGGGGGATCAATGAGCAGTTCTTC	CATAGVRGINEQFF	medium-sized	TRBJ2-1	TRBV6-5	TRBD2
TGTGCGGGGCGAGGGGGCCGGAGCCCAGATACCCAGTATTTT	CAGRGGRSPDTQYF	.	TRBJ2-3	TRBV6-1	TRBD1
TGTGCCAGCAGGCCCCCGGGGCGTTACAATGAGCAGTTCTTC	CASRPPGRYNEQFF	many	TRBJ2-1	TRBV11-2	.
TGCGGCAGCACGGGGCTGGGACCCACAGACACGCAGTACTTC	CGSTGLGPTDTQYF	.	TRBJ2-4	TRBV10-2	.
TGTGCCAGCAGCTTTAGCGGGAGTGCCTACAATGAGCAGTTCTTC	CASSFSGSAYNEQFF	.	TRBJ2-1	TRBV11-1	TRBD2
TGTGCCAGCAGCTTAGCTAGCGGGCCTTACAATGAGCAGTTCTTC	CASSLASGPYNEQFF	many	TRBJ2-1	TRBV11-3	TRBD2
TGTGCCAGCAACTCCGGGGCCTCCTACGAGCAGTACTTC	CASNSGASYEQYF	.	TRBJ2-7	TRBV27	.
TGTGCCATCAGTGACCCGACAGGGAAGAGGAACTATGGCTACACCTTC	CAISDPTGKRNYGYTF	few	TRBJ1-2	TRBV10-3	TRBD1
TGTGCCAGCAGCTACATGAACACTGAAGCTTTCTTT	CASSYMNTEAFF	.	TRBJ1-1	TRBV3-1	.
TGTGCCAGCAGCTCTCCTACCGGGACAGGGTGGTACGAGCAGTACTTC	CASSSPTGTGWYEQYF	.	TRBJ2-7	TRBV11-3	TRBD1
TGTGCGAGCAGCCTAGGGGGAGACCCAGATACCCAGTATTTT	CASSLGGDPDTQYF	.	TRBJ2-3	TRBV6-1	.
TGTGCCAGGGGGCCCGGGGGGGGTGACCAAGAGACCCAGTACTTC	CARGPGGGDQETQYF	.	TRBJ2-5	TRBV6-1	TRBD2
TGTGCCAGCAGCCCTACCGGACTAGCGGGGGGGGTTGTAGAGCAGTACTTC	CASSPTGLAGGVVEQYF	many	TRBJ2-7	TRBV7-2	TRBD2
TGCAGTGGAACCGCTTGGACTAGCGGATACACAGATACGCAGTATTTT	CSGTAWTSGYTDTQYF	.	TRBJ2-3	TRBV20-1	TRBD2
TGTGCCAGCAGACCTAGCGGTCCTTACAATGAGCAGTTCTTC	CASRPSGPYNEQFF	few	TRBJ2-1	TRBV27	TRBD2
TGTGCCAGCAGTTATAGGGGACAGGGAACAGATACGCAGTATTTT	CASSYRGQGTDTQYF	many	TRBJ2-3	TRBV6-5	TRBD1
TGTGCCAGCAGCCCGGGGTTCCACCTGACAGAGTGGGATACAGATACGCAGTATTTT	CASSPGFHLTEWDTDTQYF	.	TRBJ2-3	TRBV7-2	.
TGTGCCACGGGGCGGGGAGCGAAAGACATGCAGTACTTT	CATGRGAKDMQYF	.	TRBJ2-3	TRBV27	.
TGTGCCAGCAGGGGAACGTGGGCTAGCGGGACCAATGCGCAGTACTTC	CASRGTWASGTNAQYF	.	TRBJ2-7	TRBV6-1	TRBD2
TGTGCCAGCAACCCACAGGGGGGAAATCAGCCCCAGCATTTT	CASNPQGGNQPQHF	many	TRBJ1-5	TRBV6-1	TRBD1
TGTGCCAGCGAGGGGGTCGGCAATGAATACACCTTC	CASEGVGNEYTF	.	TRBJ1-2	TRBV6-1	.
TGTGCCATCATGGCGAACCATGAGCAGTTCTTC	CAIMANHEQFF	.	TRBJ2-1	TRBV10-3	.
TGTGCCAGCAGTTACTCACCGGGACAGGGATCCGAGCAGTACTTC	CASSYSPGQGSEQYF	few	TRBJ2-7	TRBV6-5	TRBD1